Each of the 23 T cell receptor beta chains below was sequenced from the same sample in a study of neurological immune-mediated disorders. From the 5' RACE reads, TCRdb called clonotypes with MiXCR, one entry per CDR3 protein. Here the sample spans some 49,000 distinct CDR3 sequences, 8% to 10% being singletons. The time point denotes: longitudinal time-point 1 (baseline). Sequencing was done on a sample of PBMCs. The receptor set was obtained from a woman aged 40 to 50 in good health.

This clonotype was observed at least ten times. The V and J genes are TRBV12-3 or TRBV12-4 and TRBJ2-2; D uncertain. The CDR3 covers 14 residues. V dropped 11 bases and J dropped 2 bases, with 15 bases sitting between them. The CDR3 region is CAFGTTTNTGELFF. In DNA form, the CDR3 reads TGTGCCTTTGGCACAACGACTAACACCGGGGAGCTGTTTTTT.

This clonotype was counted at least ten times. This chain uses TRBV5-5 with TRBJ1-2; a weak D match, TRBD1 (6 bases). This CDR3 comprises 15 residues. V lost 4 bases, J lost 4 bases, and 17 bases lay in between. CDR1 is SGHKS, CDR2 YYEKEE, per germline (reference sequence). DNA for the CDR3: TGTGCCAGCAGCCTGCACCTACAGGGCGGCTATGGCTACACCTTC. This encodes CASSLHLQGGYGYTF.

This clonotype was observed at least ten times. The V gene is TRBV6-5, the J gene TRBJ1-5; 8 positions match TRBD1. Trimming took 6 bases from V and 3 from J; bases not matched to a gene: 7. The germline V gene has CDR1 MNHEY and CDR2 SVGAGI. The CDR3 consists of 15 residues. CDR3 loop: CASSRDRRDNQPQHF. DNA of the CDR3: TGTGCCAGCAGCAGGGACAGGCGGGACAATCAGCCCCAGCATTTT.

The rearrangement links TRBV10-1 to TRBJ2-2; D might be TRBD2 (6 bases). The V gene's germline CDR1 is WNHNN and CDR2 SYGVQD (reference sequence). The V end lost 4 bases, the J end lost 2 bases, and 14 bases lay between the germline ends. The CDR3 loop spans 16 amino acids. CDR3 sequence (DNA): TGCGCCAGCAGTGGAATAGTGGGGGGAAACACCGGGGAGCTGTTTTTT. Translation gives CASSGIVGGNTGELFF.

This clonotype was seen a few times. The chain links TRBV6-1 to TRBJ1-5, with D unresolved. The CDR3 loop spans 16 amino acids. CDR1 MNHNS and CDR2 SASEGT come from the germline V gene. V was cut by 0 bases and J by 0 bases, with 9 bases left in between. In DNA form, the CDR3 reads TGTGCCAGCAGTGAAGCGCCGGCCGGTAGCAATCAGCCCCAGCATTTT. It yields the protein CASSEAPAGSNQPQHF.

V usage is TRBV20-1 and J usage is TRBJ2-7; TRBD2 aligns across 13 bases. The CDR3 consists of 20 residues. After removal of 1 base from V and 2 bases from J, the junction contained 17 bases not matched to a gene. Germline CDR1 is DFQATT and CDR2 is SNEGSKA (reference sequence). The CDR3 reads CSARAPSGTSGKKLTYEQYF. The CDR3 DNA follows: TGCAGTGCTAGAGCCCCCTCAGGGACTAGCGGGAAAAAGCTTACCTACGAGCAGTACTTC.

This clonotype was picked up many times. The chain combines TRBV12-3 or TRBV12-4 with TRBJ2-7; 8 bases align to TRBD1. The CDR3 runs 15 residues. Unmatched junction bases numbered 6, after V lost 5 bases and J lost 0 bases. This CDR3 is CASSPDRGPSYEQYF. In DNA, the CDR3 is TGTGCCAGCAGTCCCGACAGGGGCCCCTCCTACGAGCAGTACTTC.

This clonotype was seen repeatedly, ten times or more. The J gene is TRBJ2-2, the V gene TRBV18; possible D gene TRBD1, 6 bases. The CDR3 is 16 residues long. Per germline, CDR1 KGHSH and CDR2 LQKENI. V dropped 0 bases and J dropped 1 base, with 9 bases sitting between them. The CDR3 spells CASSPPGAQNTGELFF. In DNA form, the CDR3 reads TGTGCCAGCTCACCACCGGGGGCGCAGAACACCGGGGAGCTGTTTTTT.

This clonotype showed up just a few times. The genes are TRBV30 and TRBJ2-7; D possibly uses TRBD1 or TRBD2 (5 bases each). CDR1 is GTSNPN and CDR2 is SVGIG in the germline V gene (reference sequence). Deletions cut 0 bases from V and 10 bases from J, with 13 bases between. This CDR3 contains 12 residues. The CDR3 region is CAWSVLGDHQYF. CDR3 sequence (DNA): TGTGCCTGGAGTGTACTCGGGGACCACCAGTACTTC. Variable domain in full (rest from reference TRBV30 and TRBJ2-7): SQTIHQWPATLVQPVGSPLSLECTVEGTSNPNLYWYRQAAGRGLQLLFYSVGIGQISSEVPQNLSASRPQDRQFILSSKKLLLSDSGFYLCAWSVLGDHQYFGPGTRLTVT.

This clonotype was counted ten times or more. The V and J genes are TRBV20-1 and TRBJ1-6, with TRBD1 matching 7 bases. The ends lost 7 bases at V and 0 bases at J; junction bases unmatched: 9. The CDR3 totals 16 residues. Germline lookup yields CDR1 DFQATT and CDR2 SNEGSKA (reference sequence). CDR3 in amino acids: CSVQDRSSSYNSPLHF. CDR3 nucleotide sequence: TGCAGTGTTCAGGACAGGTCGAGCTCCTATAATTCACCCCTCCACTTT.

This clonotype was counted many times. This chain uses TRBV4-3 with TRBJ2-2, with 10 bases aligning to TRBD2. Germline values: CDR1 LGHNA, CDR2 YSLEER. V lost 2 bases to trimming and J lost 7 bases; unmatched junction nucleotides: 4. The CDR3 has 15 residues. The CDR3 is CASSQLAGVNGELFF. DNA of the CDR3: TGCGCCAGCAGCCAACTAGCGGGAGTTAACGGGGAGCTGTTTTTT.

The sample holds many counts of this clonotype. The chain combines TRBV12-3 or TRBV12-4 with TRBJ1-1; D is possibly TRBD1 (5 bases). V was cut by 3 bases and J by 4 bases, with 12 bases left in between. The CDR3 extends over 14 amino acids. The chain's CDR3 is CASSFWGEGTEAFF. The DNA of the CDR3 is TGTGCCAGCAGTTTTTGGGGGGAGGGCACTGAAGCTTTCTTT.

This clonotype was counted many times. The V and J genes are TRBV4-1 and TRBJ2-5; 8 nucleotides match TRBD2. Per germline, CDR1 MGHRA and CDR2 YSYEKL. This CDR3 comprises 15 residues. V shed 2 bases, J shed 4 bases, and the junction held 6 bases outside the gene matches. Here the CDR3 reads CASSQISGSGETQYF. DNA for the CDR3: TGCGCCAGCAGCCAAATCAGCGGGAGTGGAGAGACCCAGTACTTC.

In this sample, this clonotype turned up many times. The chain employs TRBV12-3 or TRBV12-4 and TRBJ2-1, with 7 bases fitting TRBD2. The J segment lost 0 bases and the V segment lost 3 bases, leaving 2 bases of the junction unmatched. The CDR3 is made up of 15 amino acids. The CDR3 nucleotides read TGTGCCAGCAGTTTTACTAGCGACTCCTACAATGAGCAGTTCTTC. It is translated as CASSFTSDSYNEQFF.

This clonotype was detected ten times or more. V usage is TRBV5-1 and J usage is TRBJ1-1, with a tentative D call TRBD1 (5 bases). V dropped 4 bases and J dropped 1 base, with 11 bases sitting between them. Germline assignment: CDR1 SGHRS and CDR2 YFSETQ. The CDR3 sequence is 14 residues long. The CDR3 sequence is CASSTPGSNTEAFF. CDR3 bases: TGCGCCAGCAGCACTCCAGGGTCGAACACTGAAGCTTTCTTT.

This clonotype was seen at least ten times. The V call is TRBV2, the J call TRBJ2-1; 7 nucleotides agree with TRBD1. V lost 2 bases to trimming and J lost 6 bases; unmatched junction nucleotides: 4. CDR1 SNHLY and CDR2 FYNNEI come from the germline V gene. The CDR3 has 14 residues. As DNA, the CDR3 is TGTGCCAGCAGTGAAAGGACAGGTAGCAATGAGCAGTTCTTC. Its translation: CASSERTGSNEQFF.

This clonotype was seen ten or more times. This chain connects TRBV7-2 to TRBJ2-7, with TRBD1 as a possible D gene (5 bases). The CDR3 has 14 amino acids. Between the trimmed V and J ends, which lost 7 bases and 6 bases, there was a span of 19 bases. In germline, CDR1 is SGHTA, CDR2 FQGNSA. The chain's CDR3 is CASKEQGSPGEQYF. The CDR3 DNA is TGTGCCAGCAAAGAGCAGGGATCTCCTGGCGAGCAGTACTTC.

This clonotype has at least ten counts. The chain uses TRBV20-1 and TRBJ2-7, with D hard to call. Deletions cut 5 bases from V and 6 bases from J, with 14 bases between. There are 12 residues in the CDR3. The V gene's germline CDR1 is DFQATT and CDR2 SNEGSKA (reference sequence). The DNA for the CDR3 is TGCAGTGCTCGCCGTGTCACCCGCGAGCAGTACTTC. This translates into CSARRVTREQYF.

This clonotype was recorded at least ten times. Here the CDR3 reads CASSPGTGGSYEQYF. CDR3 bases: TGTGCCAGCAGCCCAGGGACAGGGGGATCTTACGAGCAGTACTTC. The V and J genes are TRBV6-1 and TRBJ2-7; 11 bases are shared with TRBD1. J was trimmed by 4 bases and V by 6 bases; bases with no gene match: 8. The CDR3 has 15 residues. Germline V gives CDR1 MNHNS, CDR2 SASEGT.

This clonotype was observed at least ten times. V is TRBV20-1 and J is TRBJ2-3; 9 bases map to TRBD2. V lost 6 bases to trimming and J lost 3 bases; unmatched junction nucleotides: 4. The CDR3 length is 13 residues. CDR1 and CDR2 from the germline V gene are DFQATT and SNEGSKA (reference sequence). The CDR3 protein is CSARLAATDTQYF. In DNA, the CDR3 is TGCAGTGCCAGACTAGCGGCAACAGATACGCAGTATTTT.

This clonotype showed up many times. The genes are TRBV6-5 and TRBJ1-5, with D tentatively TRBD1 (6 bases). The CDR3 length is 14 residues. Germline CDR1 and CDR2: MNHEY and SVGAGI. V lost 6 bases and J 6 bases, leaving 15 bases between the germline ends. CDR3 nucleotide sequence: TGTGCCAGCAGAAGAGTGGGGGCTGGTCAGCCCCAGCATTTT. It yields the protein CASRRVGAGQPQHF.

This clonotype came up many times. This chain links TRBV20-1 with TRBJ2-3; 11 bases fit TRBD2. CDR1 is DFQATT, CDR2 SNEGSKA, per germline (reference sequence). The CDR3 loop spans 15 amino acids. In DNA, the CDR3 is TGCAGGGCCGTGGGACTAGCGGTTGGTACAGATACGCAGTATTTT. The encoded protein is CRAVGLAVGTDTQYF.

This clonotype has at least ten counts. The CDR3 sequence is CASAGLAGGGRFF. The CDR3 DNA reads as TGTGCCAGCGCCGGACTAGCGGGGGGGGGACGGTTCTTC. V is TRBV2 and J is TRBJ2-1; 15 bases fit TRBD2. Germline trimming cut 8 bases from V and 15 bases from J; bases unmatched to any gene: 8. The CDR3 runs 13 residues. The V gene's germline CDR1 is SNHLY and CDR2 FYNNEI.